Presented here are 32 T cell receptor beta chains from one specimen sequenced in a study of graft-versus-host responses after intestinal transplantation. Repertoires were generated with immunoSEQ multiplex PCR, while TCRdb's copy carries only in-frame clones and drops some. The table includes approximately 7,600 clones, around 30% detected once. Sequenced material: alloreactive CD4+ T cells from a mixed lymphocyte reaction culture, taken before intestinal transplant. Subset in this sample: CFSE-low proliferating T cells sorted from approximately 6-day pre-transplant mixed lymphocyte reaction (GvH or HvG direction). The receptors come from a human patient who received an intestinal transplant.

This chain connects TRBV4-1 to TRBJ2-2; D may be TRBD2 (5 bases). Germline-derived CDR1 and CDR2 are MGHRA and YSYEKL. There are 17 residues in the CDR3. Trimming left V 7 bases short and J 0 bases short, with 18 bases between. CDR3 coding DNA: TGCGCCAGCAAATCGGCGGGTGACCCCGCGAACACCGGGGAGCTGTTTTTT. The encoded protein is CASKSAGDPANTGELFF.

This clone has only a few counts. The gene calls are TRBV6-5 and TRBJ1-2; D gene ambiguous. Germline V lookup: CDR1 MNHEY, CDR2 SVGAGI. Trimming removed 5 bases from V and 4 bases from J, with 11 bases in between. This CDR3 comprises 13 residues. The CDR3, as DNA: TGTGCCAGCAGTGCCGCCGGACTCTATGGCTACACCTTC. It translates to CASSAAGLYGYTF.

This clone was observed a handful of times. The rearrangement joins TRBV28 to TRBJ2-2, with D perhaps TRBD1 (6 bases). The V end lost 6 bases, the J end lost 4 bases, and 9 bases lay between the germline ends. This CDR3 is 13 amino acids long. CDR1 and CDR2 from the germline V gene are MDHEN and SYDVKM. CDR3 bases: TGTGCCAGCAGCACAGGGTTCACCGGGGAGCTGTTTTTT. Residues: CASSTGFTGELFF. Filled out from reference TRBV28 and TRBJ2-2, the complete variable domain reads DVKVTQSSRYLVKRTGEKVFLECVQDMDHENMFWYRQDPGLGLRLIYFSYDVKMKEKGDIPEGYSVSREKKERFSLILESASTNQTSMYLCASSTGFTGELFFGEGSRLTVL.

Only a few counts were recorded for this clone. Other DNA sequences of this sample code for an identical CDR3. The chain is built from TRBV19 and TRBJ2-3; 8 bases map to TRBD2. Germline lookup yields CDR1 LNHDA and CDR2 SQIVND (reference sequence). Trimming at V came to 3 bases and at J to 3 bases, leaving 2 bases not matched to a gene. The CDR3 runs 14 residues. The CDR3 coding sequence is TGTGCCAGTAGTATCGGCGGGGGGACAGATACGCAGTATTTT. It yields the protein CASSIGGGTDTQYF.

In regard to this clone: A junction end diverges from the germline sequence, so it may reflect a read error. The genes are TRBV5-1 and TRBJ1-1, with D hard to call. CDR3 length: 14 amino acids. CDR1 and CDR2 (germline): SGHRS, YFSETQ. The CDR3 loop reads CASSPGRRWTEAFF. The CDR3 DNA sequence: TGTGCCAGCAGCCCCGGTAGGAGATGGACTGAAGCTTTCTTT.

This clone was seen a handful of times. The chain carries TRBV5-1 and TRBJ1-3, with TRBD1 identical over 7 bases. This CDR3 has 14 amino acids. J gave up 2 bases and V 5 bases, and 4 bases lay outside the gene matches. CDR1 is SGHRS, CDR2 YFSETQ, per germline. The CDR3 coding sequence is TGCGCCAGCAGGACAGGGAGCGCTGGAAACACCATATATTTT. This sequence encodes CASRTGSAGNTIYF.

Here the CDR3 DNA reads TGTGCCAGCCAACAGGGTAGGAACACTGAAGCTTTCTTT. Translated: CASQQGRNTEAFF. This rearrangement joins TRBV19 to TRBJ1-1; D is possibly TRBD1 (6 bases). The germline gives CDR1 LNHDA, CDR2 SQIVND (reference sequence). There are 13 residues in the CDR3. V lost 9 bases and J lost 1, with 12 bases in between.

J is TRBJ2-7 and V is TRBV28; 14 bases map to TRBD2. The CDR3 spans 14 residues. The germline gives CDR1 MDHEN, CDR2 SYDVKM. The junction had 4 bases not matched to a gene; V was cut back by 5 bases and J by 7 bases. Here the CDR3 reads CASSPGTSGSEQYF. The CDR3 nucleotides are TGTGCCAGCAGTCCCGGGACTAGCGGGAGTGAGCAGTACTTC. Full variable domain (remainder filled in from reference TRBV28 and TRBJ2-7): DVKVTQSSRYLVKRTGEKVFLECVQDMDHENMFWYRQDPGLGLRLIYFSYDVKMKEKGDIPEGYSVSREKKERFSLILESASTNQTSMYLCASSPGTSGSEQYFGPGTRLTVT.

The DNA for the CDR3 is TGTGCCAGCAGCCGACTAGCGGGAGATGTTGAGCAGTACTTC. Protein sequence: CASSRLAGDVEQYF. The chain recombines TRBV6-5 with TRBJ2-7; 12 bases map to TRBD2. The CDR3 contains 14 residues. V gave up 6 bases and J gave up 7 bases; unmatched junction bases: 7. Per the germline V gene, CDR1 is MNHEY and CDR2 is SVGAGI.

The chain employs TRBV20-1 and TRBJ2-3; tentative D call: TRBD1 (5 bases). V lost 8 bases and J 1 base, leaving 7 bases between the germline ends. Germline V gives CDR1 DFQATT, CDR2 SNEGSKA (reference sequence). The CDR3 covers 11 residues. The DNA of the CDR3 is TGCAGTCTCAGGGGCACAGATACGCAGTATTTT. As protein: CSLRGTDTQYF.

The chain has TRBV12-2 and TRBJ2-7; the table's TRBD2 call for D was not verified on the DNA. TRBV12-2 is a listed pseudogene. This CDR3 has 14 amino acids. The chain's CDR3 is CASRLVLLVYEQYF. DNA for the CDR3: TGTGCAAGTCGCTTAGTATTGCTAGTTTACGAGCAGTACTTC.

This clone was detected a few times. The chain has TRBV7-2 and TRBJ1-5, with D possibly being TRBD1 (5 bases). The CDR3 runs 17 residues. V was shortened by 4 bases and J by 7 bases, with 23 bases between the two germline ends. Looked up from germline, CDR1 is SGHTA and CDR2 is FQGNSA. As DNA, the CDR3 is TGTGCCAGCAGCTCATTTGGCGATCTTGGGGGGAGGCAGCCCCAGCATTTT. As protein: CASSSFGDLGGRQPQHF.

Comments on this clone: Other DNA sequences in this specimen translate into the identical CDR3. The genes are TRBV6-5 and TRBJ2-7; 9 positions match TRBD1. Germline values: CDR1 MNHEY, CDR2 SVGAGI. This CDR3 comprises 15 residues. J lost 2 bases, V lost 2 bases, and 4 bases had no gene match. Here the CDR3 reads CASSYRDRGTYEQYF. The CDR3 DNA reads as TGTGCCAGCAGTTACCGCGACAGGGGGACCTACGAGCAGTACTTC.

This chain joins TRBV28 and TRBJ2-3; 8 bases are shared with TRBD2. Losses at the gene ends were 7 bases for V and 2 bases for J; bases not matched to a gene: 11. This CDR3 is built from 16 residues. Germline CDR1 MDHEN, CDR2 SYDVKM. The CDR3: CASTPVGTRSTDTQYF. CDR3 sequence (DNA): TGTGCCAGCACCCCGGTCGGGACTAGATCCACAGATACGCAGTATTTT.

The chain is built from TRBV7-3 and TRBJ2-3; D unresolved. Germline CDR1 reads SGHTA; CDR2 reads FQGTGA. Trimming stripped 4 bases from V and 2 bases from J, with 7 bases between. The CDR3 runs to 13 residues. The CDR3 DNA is TGTGCCAGCAGCTACGGGTCCACAGATACGCAGTATTTT. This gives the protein CASSYGSTDTQYF. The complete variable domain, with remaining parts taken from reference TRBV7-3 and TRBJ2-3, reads GAGVSQTPSNKVTEKGKYVELRCDPISGHTALYWYRQSLGQGPEFLIYFQGTGAADDSGLPNDRFFAVRPEGSVSTLKIQRTERGDSAVYLCASSYGSTDTQYFGPGTRLTVL.

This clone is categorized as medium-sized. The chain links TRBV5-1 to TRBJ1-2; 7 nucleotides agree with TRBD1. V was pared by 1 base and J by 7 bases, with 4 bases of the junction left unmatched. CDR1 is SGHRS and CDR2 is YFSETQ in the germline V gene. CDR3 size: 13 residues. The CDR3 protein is CASSLSSGGGYTF. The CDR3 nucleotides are TGCGCCAGCAGCTTGAGTTCAGGGGGTGGCTACACCTTC.

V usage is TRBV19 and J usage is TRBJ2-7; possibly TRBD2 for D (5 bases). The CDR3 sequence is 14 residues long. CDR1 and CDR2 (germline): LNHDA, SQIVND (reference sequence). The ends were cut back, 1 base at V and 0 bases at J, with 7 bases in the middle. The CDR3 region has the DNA TGTGCCAGTAGTATAGGAGGGTTCTCCTACGAGCAGTACTTC. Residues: CASSIGGFSYEQYF.

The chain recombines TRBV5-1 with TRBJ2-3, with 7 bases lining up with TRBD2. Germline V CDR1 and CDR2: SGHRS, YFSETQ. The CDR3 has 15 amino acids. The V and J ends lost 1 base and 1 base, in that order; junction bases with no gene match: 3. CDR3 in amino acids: CASSLSREGTDTQYF. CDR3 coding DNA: TGCGCCAGCAGCTTGAGTCGGGAGGGCACAGATACGCAGTATTTT.

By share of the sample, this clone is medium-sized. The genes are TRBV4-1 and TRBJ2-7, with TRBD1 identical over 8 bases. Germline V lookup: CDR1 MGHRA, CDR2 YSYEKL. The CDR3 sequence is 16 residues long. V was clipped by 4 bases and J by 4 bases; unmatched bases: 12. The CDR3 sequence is CASSPYRQGNRYEQYF. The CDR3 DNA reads TGCGCCAGCAGCCCATACAGACAGGGGAACCGGTACGAGCAGTACTTC.

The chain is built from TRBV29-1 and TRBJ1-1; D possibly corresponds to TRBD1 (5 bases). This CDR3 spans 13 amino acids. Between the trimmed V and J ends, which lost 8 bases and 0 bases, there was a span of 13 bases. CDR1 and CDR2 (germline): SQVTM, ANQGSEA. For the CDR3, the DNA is TGCAGCATCCTGCGGGGGATGAACACTGAAGCTTTCTTT. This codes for CSILRGMNTEAFF. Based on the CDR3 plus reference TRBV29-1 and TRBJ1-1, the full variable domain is SAVISQKPSRDICQRGTSLTIQCQVDSQVTMMFWYRQQPGQSLTLIATANQGSEATYESGFVIDKFPISRPNLTFSTLTVSNMSPEDSSIYLCSILRGMNTEAFFGQGTRLTVV.

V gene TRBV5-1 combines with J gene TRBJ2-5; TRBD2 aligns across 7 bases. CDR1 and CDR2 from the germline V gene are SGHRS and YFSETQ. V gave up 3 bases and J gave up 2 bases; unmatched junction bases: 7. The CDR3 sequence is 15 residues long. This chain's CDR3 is CASSSPFGGQETQYF. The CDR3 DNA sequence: TGCGCCAGCAGCTCTCCGTTCGGGGGGCAAGAGACCCAGTACTTC. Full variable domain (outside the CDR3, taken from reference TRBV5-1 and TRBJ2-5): KAGVTQTPRYLIKTRGQQVTLSCSPISGHRSVSWYQQTPGQGLQFLFEYFSETQRNKGNFPGRFSGRQFSNSRSEMNVSTLELGDSALYLCASSSPFGGQETQYFGPGTRLLVL.

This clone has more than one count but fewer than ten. The CDR3 DNA is TGTGCCAGTAGTATCGCAGTTGCCTACGAGCAGTACTTC. Encoded protein: CASSIAVAYEQYF. V is TRBV19 and J is TRBJ2-7; no firm D call. CDR3 length: 13 amino acids. Trimming took off 3 bases at V and 2 bases at J, with 8 bases between the two ends. The germline V gene encodes CDR1 LNHDA and CDR2 SQIVND (reference sequence).

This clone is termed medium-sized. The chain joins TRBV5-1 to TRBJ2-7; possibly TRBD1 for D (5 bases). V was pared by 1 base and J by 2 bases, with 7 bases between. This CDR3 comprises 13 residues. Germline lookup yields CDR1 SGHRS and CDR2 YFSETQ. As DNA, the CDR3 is TGCGCCAGCAGCTTGAGCAGGGCCTACGAGCAGTACTTC. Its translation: CASSLSRAYEQYF.

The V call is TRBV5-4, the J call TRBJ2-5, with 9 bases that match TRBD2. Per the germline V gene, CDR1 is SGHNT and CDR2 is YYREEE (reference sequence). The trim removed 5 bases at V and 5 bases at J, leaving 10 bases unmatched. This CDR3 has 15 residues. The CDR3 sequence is CASSNSGGSQETQYF. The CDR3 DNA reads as TGTGCCAGCAGTAATAGCGGGGGATCGCAGGAGACCCAGTACTTC.

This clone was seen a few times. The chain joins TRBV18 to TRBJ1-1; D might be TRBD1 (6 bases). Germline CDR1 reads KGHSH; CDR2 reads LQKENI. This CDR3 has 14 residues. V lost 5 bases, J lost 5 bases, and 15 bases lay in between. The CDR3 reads CASSARGTGTEAFF. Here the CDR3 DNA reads TGTGCCAGCTCAGCGAGGGGGACGGGGACTGAAGCTTTCTTT.

The CDR3 DNA reads as TGCAGTGGGAGCGGGGGCGATACGCAGTATTTT. As protein: CSGSGGDTQYF. The chain uses TRBV20-1 and TRBJ2-3, with 8 bases identical to TRBD2. J lost 6 bases, V lost 7 bases, and 3 bases had no gene match. This CDR3 is 11 amino acids long. The germline V gene has CDR1 DFQATT and CDR2 SNEGSKA (reference sequence).

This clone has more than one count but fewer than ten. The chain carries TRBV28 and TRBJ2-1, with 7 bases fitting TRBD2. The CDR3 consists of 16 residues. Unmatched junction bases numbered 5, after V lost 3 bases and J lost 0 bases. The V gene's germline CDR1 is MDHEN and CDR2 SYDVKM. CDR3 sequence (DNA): TGTGCCAGCAGTTTGGCGGGGGTTAACTCCTACAATGAGCAGTTCTTC. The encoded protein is CASSLAGVNSYNEQFF.

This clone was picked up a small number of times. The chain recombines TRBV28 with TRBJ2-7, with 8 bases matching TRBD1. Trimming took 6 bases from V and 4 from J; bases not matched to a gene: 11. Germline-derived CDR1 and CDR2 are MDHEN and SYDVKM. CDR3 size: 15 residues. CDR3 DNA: TGTGCCAGCAGCCATCAGGGGACAGGCTCGTACGAGCAGTACTTC. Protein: CASSHQGTGSYEQYF. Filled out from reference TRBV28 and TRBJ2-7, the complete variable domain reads DVKVTQSSRYLVKRTGEKVFLECVQDMDHENMFWYRQDPGLGLRLIYFSYDVKMKEKGDIPEGYSVSREKKERFSLILESASTNQTSMYLCASSHQGTGSYEQYFGPGTRLTVT.

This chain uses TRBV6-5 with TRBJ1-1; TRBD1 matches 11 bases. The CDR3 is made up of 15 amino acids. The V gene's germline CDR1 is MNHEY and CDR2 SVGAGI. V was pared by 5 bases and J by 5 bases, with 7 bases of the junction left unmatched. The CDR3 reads CASSVPGQGGTEAFF. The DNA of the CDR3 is TGTGCCAGCAGTGTTCCGGGACAGGGGGGAACTGAAGCTTTCTTT.

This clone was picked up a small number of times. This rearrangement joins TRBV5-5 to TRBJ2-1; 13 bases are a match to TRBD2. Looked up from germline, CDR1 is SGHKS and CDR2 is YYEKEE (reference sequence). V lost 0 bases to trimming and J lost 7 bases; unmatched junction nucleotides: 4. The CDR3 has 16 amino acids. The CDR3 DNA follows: TGTGCCAGCAGCTTGGTTTCGGGACTAGCGGGAAATGAGCAGTTCTTC. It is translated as CASSLVSGLAGNEQFF.

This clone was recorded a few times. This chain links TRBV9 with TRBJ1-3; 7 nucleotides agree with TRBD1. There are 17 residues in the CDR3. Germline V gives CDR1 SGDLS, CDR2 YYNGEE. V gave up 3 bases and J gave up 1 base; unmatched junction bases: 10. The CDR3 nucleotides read TGTGCCAGCAGCGAAAAGACAGGGAGGAGTTCTGGAAACACCATATATTTT. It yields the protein CASSEKTGRSSGNTIYF.

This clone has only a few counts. The DNA for the CDR3 is TGTGCCAGTAGTTCTCGGGGGGGCTTTCACAACACTGAAGCTTTCTTT. This codes for CASSSRGGFHNTEAFF. This sequence joins TRBV19 and TRBJ1-1; maybe TRBD1 (6 bases). CDR1 and CDR2 from the germline V gene are LNHDA and SQIVND (reference sequence). CDR3 length equals 16 residues. Trimming shortened V by 5 bases and J by 2 bases, and 18 bases separated the two germline ends.